This record concerns one T cell receptor (beta chain) sequence. Its antigen is undetermined. Amplification used 60 Vbeta primers and 13 Jbeta primers. Profiling relied on immunoSEQ multiplex PCR, and the TCRdb table lists in-frame clones only, not all of them. The sample shows 130,000 to 150,000 clones, around 79% of them seen only once. This specimen comes from a study of cytomegalovirus exposure and HLA in healthy donors. The CDR3 is made up of 13 amino acids. Trimming pared 2 bases from V and 4 bases from J, leaving 9 bases between. The germline V gene has CDR1 SGHAT and CDR2 FQDESV (reference sequence). Study observations and caveats: One cluster of highly shared sequence variants probably arose as a sequencing artifact.

J is TRBJ2-7 and V is TRBV11-1; D remains unclear. The sequenced sample consisted of PBMCs. This sequence originates from a man between 40 and 49 years old in good health and CMV-seropositive. DNA for the CDR3: TGTGCCAGCAGCTTAAGACAAGAATACGAGCAGTACTTC. As protein: CASSLRQEYEQYF.